There are many counts of the clone carrying this T cell receptor (beta chain). Axillary draining lymph nodes of breast cancer patients supplied the node samples. TCRdb fed the multiplex PCR reads into MiXCR, producing one record per CDR3 protein. The table shows nearly 200,000 distinct CDR3 sequences, with 25% to 40% occurring only once. The CDR3 covers 14 residues. CDR1 is DFQATT and CDR2 is SNEGSKA in the germline V gene (reference sequence). V was pared by 7 bases and J by 3 bases, with 8 bases of the junction left unmatched. These data are taken from a study of breast tumors, draining lymph nodes, adjacent tissues.

What was sequenced was axillary lymph node tissue. The J gene is TRBJ2-7, the V gene TRBV20-1; TRBD2 agrees at 11 bases. The sequence came from a female donor with breast cancer. Some clones in this sample may be carry-over from other donors' samples. CDR3 protein: CSGGLAENNYEQYF. Written as DNA, the CDR3 is TGCAGTGGGGGACTAGCGGAGAACAACTACGAGCAGTACTTC.